A single sample gave rise to the 12 T cell receptor beta chains below, sequenced in a study of T cells after yellow fever vaccination. Using its own MiXCR run on the 5' RACE reads, TCRdb lists one record per CDR3 protein. This sample yields more than 350,000 distinct CDR3 sequences, of which around a tenth are seen a single time; roughly 18% belongs to the top ten. Here the sequenced sample was PBMCs, taken on the day of the first yellow fever vaccination. These receptors came from a man between 18 and 29 years old who received the YFV17D yellow fever vaccine.

This chain joins TRBV7-2 and TRBJ2-5; the match to TRBD2 covers 7 bases. Germline CDR1 is SGHTA and CDR2 is FQGNSA. The CDR3 loop spans 14 amino acids. V lost 4 bases and J lost 5; bases outside the gene matches: 7. In DNA, the CDR3 is TGTGCCAGCAGCTACCTGGGGAGGGCGGAGACCCAGTACTTC. Protein: CASSYLGRAETQYF.

The sample holds a few counts of this clonotype. This chain links TRBV7-9 with TRBJ2-4; D unclear. V was clipped by 1 base and J by 14 bases, with 15 bases between them. The CDR3 loop spans 13 amino acids. Germline V gene lookup returns CDR1 SEHNR and CDR2 FQNEAQ (reference sequence). The DNA of the CDR3 is TGTGCCAGCAGCTTAGATTCTGTGGGGTTTGAGTACTTC. It translates to CASSLDSVGFEYF.

The chain links TRBV6-2 or TRBV6-3 to TRBJ2-5; TRBD2 is a possible D gene (5 bases). The V end was cut by 6 bases, the J end by 4 bases, with 15 bases between. In germline, CDR1 is MNHEY, CDR2 SVGEGT. The CDR3 has 14 residues. CDR3 bases: TGTGCCAGCAGAACAACTAGTTTCGGAGAGACCCAGTACTTC. This encodes CASRTTSFGETQYF.

The sample holds many counts of this clonotype. The junction does not match germline at one end; this may be a read error. V gene TRBV5-1 combines with J gene TRBJ2-3, with D possibly being TRBD1 (6 bases). Germline CDR1 and CDR2: SGHRS and YFSETQ. The CDR3 covers 14 residues. CDR3 nucleotides: TGTGCCAGCAGCTCTCAGGGGAGCACAGATACGCAGTATTTT. Protein sequence: CASSSQGSTDTQYF.

The table lists this clonotype with a few counts. The CDR3 here is CASAWRWSGNTIYF. In DNA, the CDR3 is TGTGCCAGCGCATGGCGGTGGTCTGGAAACACCATATATTTT. The rearrangement joins TRBV6-2 or TRBV6-3 to TRBJ1-3; D not certain. The length of the CDR3 is 14 residues. Germline lookup yields CDR1 MNHEY and CDR2 SVGEGT. Trimming left V 8 bases short and J 1 base short, with 12 bases between.

This clonotype turned up a few times. This chain's CDR3 is CASSPNGGPLETQYF. The CDR3 DNA reads TGTGCCAGCTCACCGAATGGGGGGCCGTTGGAGACCCAGTACTTC. The V call is TRBV18, the J call TRBJ2-5; D possibly matches TRBD1 or TRBD2 (6 bases each). V lost 3 bases, J lost 5 bases, and 16 bases lay in between. The germline V gene encodes CDR1 KGHSH and CDR2 LQKENI. This CDR3 is 15 amino acids long.

This sequence joins TRBV6-2 or TRBV6-3 and TRBJ2-5; 7 positions agree with TRBD1. The CDR3 extends over 15 amino acids. Trimming at V came to 1 base and at J to 0 bases, leaving 2 bases not matched to a gene. From germline, CDR1 is MNHEY and CDR2 SVGEGT. The CDR3 protein is CASSYLGQYQETQYF. The CDR3 DNA sequence: TGTGCCAGCAGTTACTTGGGACAGTACCAAGAGACCCAGTACTTC.

The chain carries TRBV12-3 or TRBV12-4 and TRBJ1-3; weak D call: TRBD1 (5 bases). The CDR3 extends over 13 amino acids. The germline V and J ends were trimmed by 5 bases and 6 bases, with 11 bases remaining between them. CDR3 sequence: CASSRDLQNTIYF. The CDR3 DNA is TGTGCCAGCAGTCGGGACCTCCAAAACACCATATATTTT.

The chain couples TRBV6-1 to TRBJ1-2, with D perhaps matching TRBD1 (5 bases). Germline CDR1 MNHNS, CDR2 SASEGT. The length of the CDR3 is 13 residues. Trimming shortened V by 6 bases and J by 4 bases, and 12 bases separated the two germline ends. The CDR3 spells CASRGDSLYGYTF. The CDR3 nucleotides read TGTGCCAGCAGGGGAGACAGCCTCTATGGCTACACCTTC.

This clonotype has more than one count but fewer than ten. V and J are TRBV29-1 and TRBJ2-3; D is perhaps TRBD1 (5 bases). Germline values: CDR1 SQVTM, CDR2 ANQGSEA. V lost 7 bases and J 0 bases, leaving 8 bases between the germline ends. The CDR3 contains 12 residues. CDR3 coding DNA: TGCAGCGGAGGACATAGCACAGATACGCAGTATTTT. This translates into CSGGHSTDTQYF.

This clonotype was counted many times. The J gene is TRBJ2-1, the V gene TRBV5-1; D perhaps matches TRBD2 (5 bases). This CDR3 spans 14 amino acids. The germline V and J ends were trimmed by 0 bases and 7 bases, with 11 bases remaining between them. Germline V gives CDR1 SGHRS, CDR2 YFSETQ. CDR3 DNA: TGCGCCAGCAGCTTGGATGAGGGAAGGAATGAGCAGTTCTTC. Encoded protein: CASSLDEGRNEQFF.

This chain joins TRBV4-2 and TRBJ2-1; 7 bases agree with TRBD1. This CDR3 region has 17 residues. The V segment lost 3 bases and the J segment 5 bases; nucleotides outside the gene matches: 13. Germline CDR1 and CDR2: LGHNA and YNFKEQ. The CDR3 here is CASSHPYSGTANNEQFF. CDR3 nucleotides: TGTGCCAGCAGCCACCCATACTCCGGGACAGCGAACAATGAGCAGTTCTTC.